Each of the 10 T cell receptor beta chains below was sequenced from the same sample in a study of blood T cell repertoires in COVID-19 (dated by TCRdb to 2020 to 2021). The receptor library was made with the immunoSEQ multiplex PCR assay. Drawn from immuneACCESS, this table holds only the in-frame rearrangements with V and J called that TCRdb kept. Clones are partly lost; checked studies trace under half to an unresolved V gene and leave the rest unexplained. The sample has approximately 150,000 clones on record, roughly 85% of them singletons. The ten largest clones represent 19% of the sample. The sample was PBMCs or T cells enriched from blood (not recorded which). Every receptor here comes from a woman in her 70s in a cohort exposed to, infected with or recovered from COVID-19 (not recorded which).

The table lists this clone with a count of one. The V and J genes are TRBV28 and TRBJ2-2; D perhaps matches TRBD1 (6 bases). Germline CDR1 and CDR2: MDHEN and SYDVKM. Deletions cut 7 bases from V and 3 bases from J, with 12 bases between. The CDR3 is made up of 14 amino acids. The DNA of the CDR3 is TGTGCCAGCATCTCGGGACAAGACACCGGGGAGCTGTTTTTT. It yields the protein CASISGQDTGELFF.

The chain employs TRBV5-1 and TRBJ2-7; 9 nucleotides line up with TRBD2. Per germline, CDR1 SGHRS and CDR2 YFSETQ. The CDR3 has 15 amino acids. V was pared by 0 bases and J by 6 bases, with 7 bases of the junction left unmatched. The chain's CDR3 is CASSLEAGGSGEQYF. The DNA for the CDR3 is TGCGCCAGCAGCTTGGAGGCGGGAGGGTCTGGCGAGCAGTACTTC.

V usage is TRBV7-2 and J usage is TRBJ2-7, with no clear D. The CDR3 totals 14 residues. Germline lookup yields CDR1 SGHTA and CDR2 FQGNSA. Trimming cost V 1 base and J 0 bases, with 7 bases left between them. Written as DNA, the CDR3 is TGTGCCAGCAGCTTAGGTAGATACTCCTACGAGCAGTACTTC. Amino acid sequence: CASSLGRYSYEQYF.

The genes are TRBV19 and TRBJ1-2; 8 bases are a match to TRBD1. V shed 9 bases and J 4 bases; nucleotides not matched to a gene: 4. Germline lookup yields CDR1 LNHDA and CDR2 SQIVND (reference sequence). The CDR3 covers 12 residues. The CDR3, as DNA: TGTGCCAGCGACAGGGGAACCTATGGCTACACCTTC. Protein sequence: CASDRGTYGYTF.

The genes are TRBV7-9 and TRBJ2-7; maybe TRBD2 (6 bases). Trimming cost V 5 bases and J 3 bases, with 11 bases left between them. The germline gives CDR1 SEHNR, CDR2 FQNEAQ (reference sequence). The CDR3 has 13 amino acids. The CDR3 region has the DNA TGTGCCAGCAGCGGTGGGGGGAGCTACGAGCAGTACTTC. The encoded protein is CASSGGGSYEQYF.

The rearrangement links TRBV5-1 to TRBJ2-7, with TRBD1 as a possible D gene (6 bases). V lost 0 bases to trimming and J lost 4 bases, with 8 bases between them. This CDR3 is 13 amino acids long. Germline assignment: CDR1 SGHRS and CDR2 YFSETQ. The CDR3: CASSLAQGYEQYF. CDR3 nucleotide sequence: TGCGCCAGCAGCTTGGCACAGGGTTACGAGCAGTACTTC.

This rearrangement joins TRBV6-5 to TRBJ2-1, with D hard to call. The germline CDR1 and CDR2 sequences are MNHEY and SVGAGI. CDR3 length: 11 amino acids. Trimming removed 8 bases at V and 2 bases at J, with 4 bases between. The CDR3 protein is CASAAYNEQFF. The DNA for the CDR3 is TGTGCCAGCGCAGCCTACAATGAGCAGTTCTTC.

The chain carries TRBV7-9 and TRBJ2-3; 8 nucleotides line up with TRBD2. V gave up 4 bases and J gave up 6 bases; unmatched junction bases: 12. This CDR3 is built from 16 residues. Germline V gene lookup returns CDR1 SEHNR and CDR2 FQNEAQ (reference sequence). CDR3 coding DNA: TGTGCCAGCAGCTCTCCCTCCGGGACTAGAGGGGATACGCAGTATTTT. Its protein is CASSSPSGTRGDTQYF.

This chain joins TRBV27 and TRBJ1-1; D possibly corresponds to TRBD1 (5 bases). CDR3 size: 14 residues. CDR1 and CDR2 from the germline V gene are MNHEY and SMNVEV (reference sequence). Trimming pared 4 bases from V and 4 bases from J, leaving 13 bases between. The CDR3 region has the DNA TGTGCCAGCAGTTACGACAGTTGGGGCACTGAAGCTTTCTTT. This sequence encodes CASSYDSWGTEAFF.

The chain recombines TRBV7-9 with TRBJ2-1; D gene uncertain. CDR1 and CDR2 from the germline V gene are SEHNR and FQNEAQ (reference sequence). Between the trimmed V and J ends, which lost 1 base and 9 bases, there was a span of 13 bases. CDR3 length: 14 residues. CDR3 residues: CASSLVGSLVEQFF. The DNA for the CDR3 is TGTGCCAGCAGCTTAGTCGGGTCCTTAGTTGAGCAGTTCTTC.